This T cell receptor beta chain appears in the sequencing data of a study of T cells in localized non-small cell lung cancer (dated by TCRdb to the early 2020s). Study-level background: The study examined T cell repertoires in under 300 patients with early-stage NSCLC and compared tumors with uninvolved tumor-adjacent lungs. The cohort comprised 236 treatment-naïve NSCLC patients with resected, localized lung tumors. NSCLC patients had a mean age of roughly 64 years, and around 140 were male and over 85 female.

In the case of this clone: The target of this receptor is not known. Per-base quality was not reported, and no clone a single base away is much larger than it.

TCR beta CDR3 regions were sequenced from DNA using the immunoSEQ Assay. In the original analysis: To compute T cell density, TCR beta template counts were normalized to usable DNA, which was estimated by amplifying housekeeping genes. The preseqR package was used to estimate richness by extrapolating to 400,000 templates for PBMC samples and to 120,000 templates for tissue samples. Clonality was taken to be one minus Pielou's evenness. Tissue-enriched TCRs were identified by differential abundance testing using productive amino-acid clonotypes, minimum total count 5 and alpha 0.1. The Jaccard Index and the Morisita Overlap Index were used to measure repertoire overlap between compartments. GLIPH clustered TCR beta CDR3s with public tetramer-defined viral CDR3s; viral motifs required at least three viral sequences plus V-gene enrichment. TCRdb stores this immuneACCESS table with in-frame sequences only. Part of the clones is absent; in the studies checked, under half of the shortfall reflects unresolved V genes, and no reason is known for the rest. That table gives V, J and clone size, and the DNA gave D and trimming. Here the sample has about 28,000 clones; over 85% occur a single time. The ten largest account for around 2.8% of the sample.

CDR1 and CDR2 were assigned from the germline V gene as SGHAT and FQNNGV. Counted from cysteine to phenylalanine, this CDR3 has 17 amino acids. Only the CDR3 portion is preserved as DNA: 51 bases, with reading frame beginning at the first base. V is pruned by 6 bases and J by 2 bases, leaving 12 bases of the junction without a gene match. Broader findings and caveats from the paper: Uninvolved tumor-adjacent lung showed the highest T cell clonality, higher than tumor, which suggests more focused antigenic responses in the uninvolved tumor-adjacent lung. Higher blood T cell density associated with longer overall survival, while higher adjacent-lung clonality associated with shorter survival. A median of around 62 of the top 100 tumor clones turned up in the paired uninvolved adjacent lung, and some 28 of those clones also ranked among the top 100 of that same adjacent lung. Because the study design was exploratory, TCR variables were selected using unadjusted p-values without false-discovery rate correction. Because multi-region tumor sequencing was not performed, intratumor heterogeneity could not be ruled out.

At diagnosis, tumor, uninvolved tumor-adjacent lung and peripheral blood were collected and then preserved as a mix of FFPE and fresh-frozen material. For TCR repertoire profiling, blood samples were analyzed as peripheral blood mononuclear cells. The rearranged segments are TRBV11-2 and TRBJ1-2; a stretch of 10 junction bases matches TRBD1. This TCR came from a woman aged 18 to 55 with stage I lung adenocarcinoma. The sample was peripheral blood, taken before any cancer treatment. Read as DNA, the sequence is TGTGCCAGCAGAGAAGGGGTGACAGGGGGCGGGAACTATGGCTACACCTTC. It encodes CASREGVTGGGNYGYTF.